This T cell receptor beta chain was profiled in a study of blood T cells in healthy people across ages. Study-level information: About one barcoded beta molecule per two T cells was the capture yield of template switching.

The germline V gene encodes CDR1 SGHTA and CDR2 FQGNSA. The CDR3 runs 13 residues. Next came a second PCR, run for about 7 to 12 cycles, which used a sample-barcoded 5' primer along with a J-beta primer mix. All cDNA molecules were each tagged by a template-switch adaptor with 12 random nucleotides. TCRdb passed the 5' RACE reads through MiXCR, listing each CDR3 protein once. The data show approximately 800,000 distinct CDR3 sequences, about 56% seen once. This receptor was identified in a man aged 35 to 55 in good health. The chain links TRBV7-2 to TRBJ2-5, with D perhaps matching TRBD1 (5 bases). TRBJ2-1 explains the end of the DNA better; the J call may be wrong. Sample: blood. DNA for the CDR3: TGTGCCAGCAGCTTAGCGGGGCAAGAGACCCAGTTCTTC. It specifies CASSLAGQETQFF.